The next 7 T cell receptor beta chains were all read from a single sample in a study of OX40 agonist ivuxolimab in advanced cancers. Profiling relied on immunoSEQ multiplex PCR, and the TCRdb table lists in-frame clones only, not all of them. Of 100,000 or so clones in the sample, around 90% are singletons; the top ten hold approximately 0.81%. The sample consisted of CD4+ or CD8+ T cells sorted from blood, taken in a trial of the OX40 agonist ivuxolimab. The origin of the receptors is an adult with an advanced solid tumor such as melanoma, head and neck, liver or kidney cancer.

V is TRBV27 and J is TRBJ2-7; TRBD1 is a possible D gene (6 bases). CDR1 MNHEY and CDR2 SMNVEV come from the germline V gene (reference sequence). V gave up 6 bases and J gave up 0 bases, with 12 bases separating them. The CDR3 spans 14 residues. The CDR3 DNA reads TGTGCCAGCAGCGGACAGCCCCTCTCCTACGAGCAGTACTTC. Translation: CASSGQPLSYEQYF.

CDR3 coding DNA: TGTGCCAGCAGTGAAAATTACAGGGCTGGCTACACCTTC. Translated: CASSENYRAGYTF. The V call is TRBV9, the J call TRBJ1-2; D is perhaps TRBD1 (6 bases). V gave up 5 bases and J gave up 7 bases, with 15 bases separating them. Germline CDR1 and CDR2: SGDLS and YYNGEE. CDR3 length: 13 residues.

The chain carries TRBV6-4 and TRBJ2-1; 8 positions agree with TRBD2. CDR1 MRHNA and CDR2 SNTAGT come from the germline V gene. V trimming: 3 bases; J trimming: 10 bases; junction bases outside the gene matches: 11. This CDR3 has 15 residues. The CDR3 DNA is TGTGCCAGCAGTGATGGAGGGTCCGGGAGGGAGGAGCAGTTCTTC. Protein sequence: CASSDGGSGREEQFF.

This sequence joins TRBV5-8 and TRBJ2-2; a possible D gene is TRBD1 (5 bases). CDR1 is SGHTS and CDR2 is YDEGEE in the germline V gene. There are 15 residues in the CDR3. Trimming pared 0 bases from V and 0 bases from J, leaving 6 bases between. The CDR3 nucleotides are TGTGCCAGCAGCTTGGGACAGACGAACACCGGGGAGCTGTTTTTT. This encodes CASSLGQTNTGELFF. Looking up the rest from reference TRBV5-8 and TRBJ2-2 gives the full variable domain: EAGVTQSPTHLIKTRGQQATLRCSPISGHTSVYWYQQALGLGLQFLLWYDEGEERNRGNFPPRFSGRQFPNYSSELNVNALELEDSALYLCASSLGQTNTGELFFGEGSRLTVL.

V usage is TRBV29-1 and J usage is TRBJ1-2; TRBD1 aligns across 9 bases. The CDR3 loop spans 13 amino acids. The trim removed 6 bases at V and 8 bases at J, leaving 10 bases unmatched. Looked up from germline, CDR1 is SQVTM and CDR2 is ANQGSEA. The CDR3 here is CSVQPGQGGGYTF. The CDR3 nucleotides read TGCAGCGTGCAACCGGGACAGGGAGGCGGCTACACCTTC.

The chain recombines TRBV10-3 with TRBJ1-5; TRBD1 matches 9 bases. After removal of 2 bases from V and 2 bases from J, the junction contained 7 bases not matched to a gene. The CDR3 is 17 residues long. Germline-derived CDR1 and CDR2 are ENHRY and SYGVKD. The chain's CDR3 is CAISETDRGGGNQPQHF. CDR3 coding DNA: TGTGCCATCAGTGAGACGGACAGGGGCGGAGGCAATCAGCCCCAGCATTTT.

The V call is TRBV9, the J call TRBJ2-7; 12 bases align to TRBD2. V gave up 3 bases and J gave up 6 bases; unmatched junction bases: 13. Germline V CDR1 and CDR2: SGDLS, YYNGEE. The CDR3 totals 17 residues. The CDR3 nucleotides are TGTGCCAGCAGCGCCCGAGGGACTAGCGGGTTGATCGCCGAGCAGTACTTC. Amino acids: CASSARGTSGLIAEQYF.